This is a list of T cell receptor beta chains from one sample in a study of T cell responses to AZD1222 COVID-19 vaccine. Data came from immunoSEQ multiplex PCR; TCRdb stores just in-frame clones and leaves some out. The sample lists 130,000 to 150,000 clones, 91% occurring once. The sample was peripheral blood, taken on day 0 of AZD1222 vaccination. Receptor source: an adult in good health. CDR3s include the opening cysteine and the closing phenylalanine or tryptophan. The D gene is left open where the match is weak. For some rows the clone size is stated as once, few or many, or as a class when expanded; others skip it.

d_call j_call v_call clone_size cdr3_aa cdr3_nt
. TRBJ2-7 TRBV27 . CASSLTGDTYEQYF TGTGCCAGCAGTCTGACAGGCGACACCTACGAGCAGTACTTC
TRBD1 TRBJ2-2 TRBV19 . CASSRGQGSGELFF TGTGCCAGTAGTAGGGGACAGGGGTCTGGGGAGCTGTTTTTT
. TRBJ1-1 TRBV19 . CASSLTGLNTEAFF TGTGCCAGTAGCCTGACAGGTCTGAACACTGAAGCTTTCTTT
. TRBJ1-3 TRBV29-1 few CSVVDRRLSGNTIYF TGCAGCGTAGTGGACAGAAGATTATCTGGAAACACCATATATTTT
. TRBJ1-2 TRBV9 . CASSVGSRGYTF TGTGCCAGCAGCGTAGGTTCCAGGGGATACACCTTC
. TRBJ2-6 TRBV28 . CASSYSGANVLTF TGTGCCAGTTCCTACTCTGGGGCCAACGTCCTGACTTTC
TRBD2 TRBJ2-4 TRBV7-8 . CASSLVERETAKNIQYF TGTGCCAGCAGCTTAGTGGAGCGGGAGACCGCCAAAAACATTCAGTACTTC
. TRBJ2-3 TRBV27 . CASSPGHTQYF TGTGCCAGCAGTCCAGGCCATACGCAGTATTTT
. TRBJ2-7 TRBV7-2 . CASSLARGAGEQYF TGTGCCAGCAGCTTAGCTAGGGGGGCGGGGGAGCAGTACTTC
TRBD2 TRBJ2-7 TRBV7-3 . CASSLMGQGGTSGF TGTGCCAGCAGCTTAATGGGGCAGGGTGGGACTAGCGGATTC
TRBD2 TRBJ2-2 TRBV2 once CASSWTSGNTGELFF TGTGCCAGCAGTTGGACTAGCGGGAACACCGGGGAGCTGTTTTTT
. TRBJ2-7 TRBV3-1/TRBV3-2 . CASRRGGTYEQYF TGTGCCAGCAGACGCGGCGGGACCTACGAGCAGTACTTC
. TRBJ1-5 TRBV5-4 . CASSLGGVSNQPQHF TGTGCCAGCAGCTTGGGGGGGGTCAGCAATCAGCCCCAGCATTTT
TRBD1 TRBJ1-6 TRBV2 . CASTENGQGFGSPLHF TGTGCCAGCACCGAGAATGGACAGGGGTTCGGTTCACCCCTCCACTTT
. TRBJ2-3 TRBV24-1 . CATSDSGRVTDTQYF TGTGCCACCAGTGATTCGGGCAGGGTCACAGATACGCAGTATTTT
. TRBJ2-7 TRBV9 . CASALGSGISYEQYF TGTGCCAGCGCTCTAGGCAGCGGCATCTCCTACGAGCAGTACTTC
TRBD1 TRBJ1-1 TRBV19 . CASRTGFEAFF TGTGCCAGTAGGACAGGGTTTGAAGCTTTCTTT
. TRBJ1-1 TRBV27 . CASSLLGPGHAEAFF TGTGCCAGCAGTTTATTGGGGCCGGGTCACGCTGAAGCTTTCTTT
TRBD2 TRBJ2-5 TRBV10-3 . CAIKPGTSGTETQYF TGTGCCATCAAGCCCGGGACTAGCGGTACTGAGACCCAGTACTTC
. TRBJ1-1 TRBV5-4 . CASSSGLRTEAFF TGTGCCAGCAGCTCCGGACTGAGAACTGAAGCTTTCTTT
. TRBJ1-4 TRBV4-3 once CASSLGRASEKLFF TGCGCCAGCAGCCTGGGAAGGGCTAGTGAAAAACTGTTTTTT
. TRBJ1-4 TRBV4-3 . CASSQDQFRAGLGLFF TGCGCCAGCAGCCAAGATCAATTCAGGGCAGGGTTGGGCCTGTTTTTT
TRBD2 TRBJ2-7 TRBV5-1 . CASKDLAGEYEQYF TGCGCCAGCAAAGACCTAGCGGGAGAGTACGAGCAGTACTTC
. TRBJ1-5 TRBV29-1 . CSVEVTGTNQPQHF TGCAGCGTTGAGGTCACAGGGACCAATCAGCCCCAGCATTTT
. TRBJ1-2 TRBV2 . CASSEKTGGYTF TGTGCCAGCAGTGAAAAGACAGGTGGCTACACCTTC
. TRBJ2-5 TRBV5-6 . CASSPRVLPQYF TGTGCCAGCAGCCCGAGGGTGCTGCCCCAGTACTTC
. TRBJ1-1 TRBV5-4 . CASNLDKRTEAFF TGTGCCAGCAACCTGGACAAGAGGACTGAAGCTTTCTTT
TRBD1 TRBJ2-2 TRBV7-6 . CASSNGQGGLTGELFF TGTGCCAGCAGCAACGGACAGGGGGGGCTCACCGGGGAGCTGTTTTTT
. TRBJ1-4 TRBV4-2 . CASSQEAGLANEKLFF TGTGCCAGCAGCCAAGAGGCGGGTTTGGCTAATGAAAAACTGTTTTTT
. TRBJ2-5 TRBV3-1/TRBV3-2 . CASSQGETQYF TGTGCCAGCAGCCAGGGGGAGACCCAGTACTTC
. TRBJ1-5 TRBV7-2 . CASRPRDTLSNQPQHF TGTGCCAGCAGACCCCGGGACACCCTTAGCAATCAGCCCCAGCATTTT
. TRBJ1-5 TRBV3-1/TRBV3-2 . CASSQDARDDQPQHF TGTGCCAGCAGCCAAGACGCACGGGATGATCAGCCCCAGCATTTT
TRBD1 TRBJ1-5 TRBV28 . CASSHRDRGSQPQHF TGTGCCAGCAGCCACCGGGACAGGGGAAGCCAGCCCCAGCATTTT
TRBD1 TRBJ1-4 TRBV5-3 . CARSGGVTGTTNEKLFF TGTGCCAGAAGCGGTGGGGTGACAGGGACAACTAATGAAAAACTGTTTTTT
. TRBJ1-3 TRBV5-4 . CASSLRGSGNTIYF TGTGCCAGCAGCTTGAGGGGCTCTGGAAACACCATATATTTT
. TRBJ1-6 TRBV2 . CASTERRNNSPLHF TGTGCCAGCACCGAAAGACGGAATAATTCACCCCTCCACTTT
. TRBJ1-1 TRBV4-2 . CASSQEGHQNTEAFF TGTGCCAGCAGCCAAGAGGGACACCAGAACACTGAAGCTTTCTTT
TRBD2 TRBJ2-3 TRBV4-2 once CASSHLSGGGSTDTQYF TGTGCCAGCAGCCACCTTAGCGGGGGAGGCAGCACAGATACGCAGTATTTT
. TRBJ1-3 TRBV10-3 . CAIRPSTSGNTIYF TGTGCCATCAGGCCTTCGACCTCTGGAAACACCATATATTTT
TRBD1 TRBJ2-2 TRBV5-6 . CASSLGGQGNTGELFF TGTGCCAGCAGCTTGGGCGGACAGGGAAACACCGGGGAGCTGTTTTTT
. TRBJ1-3 TRBV21-1 once CARRGRKLGNTIYF TGTGCCAGAAGGGGGCGGAAATTAGGAAACACCATATATTTT
TRBD1 TRBJ2-7 TRBV14 once CASSQDLVGTGQGYEQYF TGTGCCAGCAGCCAAGATCTAGTTGGGACCGGACAGGGCTACGAGCAGTACTTC
TRBD2 TRBJ2-4 TRBV5-1 . CASSLAASGTGAKNIQYF TGCGCCAGCAGCTTGGCGGCTAGCGGGACGGGAGCCAAAAACATTCAGTACTTC
. TRBJ2-1 TRBV11-3 . CASSPTGLHNEQFF TGTGCCAGCAGCCCAACAGGGTTGCACAATGAGCAGTTCTTC
. TRBJ1-5 TRBV2 . CASSGQVSNQPQHF TGTGCCAGCAGTGGTCAGGTTAGCAATCAGCCCCAGCATTTT
. TRBJ2-5 TRBV7-3 . CASSPRDQETQYF TGTGCCAGCAGCCCCCGGGACCAAGAGACCCAGTACTTC
TRBD1 TRBJ2-4 TRBV9 . CASSVGDRERGIQYF TGTGCCAGCAGCGTAGGGGACAGGGAAAGGGGCATTCAGTACTTC
. TRBJ1-6 TRBV27 . CASSFTRPSSYNSPLHF TGTGCCAGCAGTTTTACACGCCCGAGCTCCTATAATTCACCCCTCCACTTT
TRBD1 TRBJ1-2 TRBV2 . CASTRLGWQQGDGYTF TGTGCCAGCACCCGTTTGGGGTGGCAGCAGGGGGATGGCTACACCTTC
. TRBJ1-3 TRBV28 . CASGAHYSGNTIYF TGTGCCAGCGGAGCACATTACTCTGGAAACACCATATATTTT
. TRBJ2-1 TRBV9 . CASSPGPQPEQFF TGTGCCAGCAGCCCGGGACCCCAGCCTGAGCAGTTCTTC
. TRBJ1-2 TRBV7-2 . CASSLTGTVYGYTF TGTGCCAGCAGCTTAACCGGGACTGTCTATGGCTACACCTTC
TRBD1 TRBJ1-5 TRBV7-3 . CASSFGGDRGSNQPQHF TGTGCCAGCAGCTTTGGTGGGGACAGGGGGAGCAATCAGCCCCAGCATTTT
TRBD2 TRBJ2-2 TRBV4-1 . CASSLGGVYKNTGELFF TGCGCCAGCAGCCTCGGGGGGGTTTACAAGAACACCGGGGAGCTGTTTTTT